This T cell receptor beta chain stems from a study of vaccination and CD4 T cells after COVID-19. Study background: Between diagnosis and the drawing of post-COVID samples lay a median roughly 91 days (range 35 to 161).

Deletions cut 0 bases from V and 2 bases from J, with 12 bases between. The CDR3 spans 15 residues. From germline, CDR1 is SGDLS and CDR2 YYNGEE. Comment on this clonotype: Its antigen is unidentified.

Regarding treatment: roughly ten-day PBMC culture with coronavirus spike peptide pools or control peptides (ViraFEST assay). The study sequenced cultured CD4+ T cell DNA using the Oncomine TCR Beta short-read assay. TCRdb reanalysed the PCR reads using MiXCR and keeps one entry per CDR3 protein. The sample lists under 15,000 distinct CDR3 sequences; about three quarters were seen once. The chain employs TRBV9 and TRBJ2-7; no definite D call. The sample consisted of CD4+ T cells from blood, cultured in vitro. This sequence originates from a human donor who had recovered from COVID-19. Here the CDR3 reads CASSVGGSVAYEQYF. The DNA for the CDR3 is TGTGCCAGCAGCGTAGGGGGTTCGGTGGCCTACGAGCAGTACTTC. Supplemented by reference TRBV9 and TRBJ2-7, the full variable domain reads DSGVTQTPKHLITATGQRVTLRCSPRSGDLSVYWYQQSLDQGLQFLIQYYNGEERAKGNILERFSAQQFPDLHSELNLSSLELGDSALYFCASSVGGSVAYEQYFGPGTRLTVT.